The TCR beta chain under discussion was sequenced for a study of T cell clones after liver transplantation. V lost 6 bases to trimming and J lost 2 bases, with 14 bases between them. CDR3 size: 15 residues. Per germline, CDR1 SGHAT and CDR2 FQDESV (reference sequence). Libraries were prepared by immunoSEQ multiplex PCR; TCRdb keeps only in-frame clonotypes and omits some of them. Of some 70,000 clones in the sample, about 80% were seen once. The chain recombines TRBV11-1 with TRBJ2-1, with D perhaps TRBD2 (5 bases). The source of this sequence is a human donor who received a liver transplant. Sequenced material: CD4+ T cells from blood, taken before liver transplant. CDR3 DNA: TGTGCCAGCAGACCTGCCGGGGTTCCCTACAATGAGCAGTTCTTC. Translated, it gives CASRPAGVPYNEQFF. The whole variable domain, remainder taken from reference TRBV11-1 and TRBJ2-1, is EAEVAQSPRYKITEKSQAVAFWCDPISGHATLYWYRQILGQGPELLVQFQDESVVDDSQLPKDRFSAERLKGVDSTLKIQPAELGDSAMYLCASRPAGVPYNEQFFGPGTRLTVL.